Following are 5 T cell receptor beta chains from one sample sequenced in a study of blood T cell repertoires in COVID-19. The repertoire was sequenced with immunoSEQ multiplex PCR; TCRdb's copy has only in-frame clones and lacks some. The top ten hold 13% to 15% of the sample, which has about 49,000 clones, about 85% seen once. Sequenced: peripheral blood. Receptors originate from a human donor in a cohort sampled during active COVID-19.

This CDR3 reads CASSPPRVDTEAFF. Written as DNA, the CDR3 is TGTGCCAGCTCACCACCGCGAGTGGACACTGAAGCTTTCTTT. The rearrangement joins TRBV18 to TRBJ1-1; D unresolved. The CDR3 covers 14 residues. V was pared by 0 bases and J by 3 bases, with 8 bases between. Germline CDR1 KGHSH, CDR2 LQKENI. Looking up the rest from reference TRBV18 and TRBJ1-1 gives the full variable domain: NAGVMQNPRHLVRRRGQEARLRCSPMKGHSHVYWYRQLPEEGLKFMVYLQKENIIDESGMPKERFSAEFPKEGPSILRIQQVVRGDSAAYFCASSPPRVDTEAFFGQGTRLTVV.

The J gene is TRBJ2-1, the V gene TRBV7-9; tentative D call: TRBD2 (5 bases). Germline V lookup: CDR1 SEHNR, CDR2 FQNEAQ (reference sequence). This CDR3 spans 17 amino acids. Trimming shortened V by 5 bases and J by 4 bases, and 21 bases separated the two germline ends. DNA of the CDR3: TGTGCCAGCAGCCCCCGTTCCCCCAGCGGAATTTACAATGAGCAGTTCTTC. As protein: CASSPRSPSGIYNEQFF.

The V call is TRBV6-2 or TRBV6-3, the J call TRBJ2-7, with 9 bases that match TRBD2. The V gene end was trimmed by 2 bases and the J gene end by 4 bases; junction bases not matched to a gene: 6. This CDR3 spans 15 amino acids. The germline V gene encodes CDR1 MNHEY and CDR2 SVGEGT. CDR3 sequence: CASSYRPSGVYEQYF. In DNA form, the CDR3 reads TGTGCCAGCAGTTACCGCCCTAGCGGGGTGTACGAGCAGTACTTC.

This sequence joins TRBV7-2 and TRBJ1-1; D unresolved. The CDR3 is made up of 14 amino acids. Germline V gene lookup returns CDR1 SGHTA and CDR2 FQGNSA. The germline V and J ends were trimmed by 6 bases and 2 bases, with 13 bases remaining between them. DNA for the CDR3: TGTGCCAGCAGTCCCGACATGAGCAACACTGAAGCTTTCTTT. This sequence encodes CASSPDMSNTEAFF.

V and J are TRBV30 and TRBJ2-2; 7 nucleotides match TRBD1. CDR3 size: 16 residues. V was pared by 0 bases and J by 4 bases, with 8 bases of the junction left unmatched. Germline CDR1 GTSNPN, CDR2 SVGIG (reference sequence). The CDR3 sequence: CAWSVRTGESTGELFF. CDR3 bases: TGTGCCTGGAGTGTACGAACAGGGGAGTCCACCGGGGAGCTGTTTTTT.